Below are 29 T cell receptor beta chains sequenced from a single sample in a study of OX40 agonist ivuxolimab in advanced cancers. Produced via immunoSEQ multiplex PCR; TCRdb's table is partial and in-frame only. The table lists some 47,000 clones, 65% to 85% of them singletons. The input for sequencing was CD4+ or CD8+ T cells sorted from blood, taken in a trial of the OX40 agonist ivuxolimab. These receptors came from an adult with an advanced solid tumor such as melanoma, head and neck, liver or kidney cancer.

The gene calls are TRBV29-1 and TRBJ2-5, with 7 bases matching TRBD2. J was trimmed by 4 bases and V by 6 bases; bases with no gene match: 8. CDR3 length: 13 amino acids. Looked up from germline, CDR1 is SQVTM and CDR2 is ANQGSEA. As DNA, the CDR3 is TGCAGCGTCGGACCCAGCGGGGTAGAGACCCAGTACTTC. It codes for CSVGPSGVETQYF. Looking up the rest from reference TRBV29-1 and TRBJ2-5 gives the full variable domain: SAVISQKPSRDICQRGTSLTIQCQVDSQVTMMFWYRQQPGQSLTLIATANQGSEATYESGFVIDKFPISRPNLTFSTLTVSNMSPEDSSIYLCSVGPSGVETQYFGPGTRLLVL.

V usage is TRBV6-5 and J usage is TRBJ2-1; the match to TRBD1 covers 8 bases. Germline V gene lookup returns CDR1 MNHEY and CDR2 SVGAGI. CDR3 length: 15 residues. V shed 5 bases and J 6 bases; nucleotides not matched to a gene: 9. The CDR3 loop is CASSQGTGNTNEQFF. As DNA, the CDR3 is TGTGCCAGCAGTCAGGGGACAGGTAACACCAATGAGCAGTTCTTC.

The J gene is TRBJ2-1, the V gene TRBV6-1; TRBD1 aligns across 7 bases. The V gene's germline CDR1 is MNHNS and CDR2 SASEGT. Trimming cost V 5 bases and J 1 base; bases outside gene matches: 2. This CDR3 contains 14 residues. The CDR3 DNA reads as TGTGCCAGCAGTACCAGGGGGTCCTACAATGAGCAGTTCTTC. It yields the protein CASSTRGSYNEQFF.

The rearrangement links TRBV9 to TRBJ2-7; D may be TRBD1 (6 bases). The CDR3 has 14 residues. V was trimmed by 3 bases and J by 3 bases, leaving 13 bases between them. CDR1 and CDR2 (germline): SGDLS, YYNGEE. CDR3 loop: CASSAQGGDYEQYF. For the CDR3, the DNA is TGTGCCAGCAGCGCACAGGGTGGAGACTACGAGCAGTACTTC.

V gene TRBV15 combines with J gene TRBJ2-7; D is unresolved. Germline CDR1 reads LNHNV; CDR2 reads YYDKDF (reference sequence). V was shortened by 2 bases and J by 1 base, with 15 bases between the two germline ends. CDR3 length: 16 amino acids. The chain's CDR3 is CATSRLLFQRSYEQYF. The CDR3 coding sequence is TGTGCCACCAGCAGACTCCTGTTCCAGCGATCCTACGAGCAGTACTTC.

The chain links TRBV5-4 to TRBJ2-5; TRBD2 matches at 8 bases. The CDR3 has 15 residues. The V gene's germline CDR1 is SGHNT and CDR2 YYREEE (reference sequence). V was clipped by 3 bases and J by 4 bases; unmatched bases: 8. The CDR3 DNA reads TGTGCCAGCAGCTCTTTAGCGGGAACGGGAGAGACCCAGTACTTC. It is translated as CASSSLAGTGETQYF. The full variable domain, its missing parts supplied by reference TRBV5-4 and TRBJ2-5, is ETGVTQSPTHLIKTRGQQVTLRCSSQSGHNTVSWYQQALGQGPQFIFQYYREEENGRGNFPPRFSGLQFPNYSSELNVNALELDDSALYLCASSSLAGTGETQYFGPGTRLLVL.

The table lists this clone with a count of one. This rearrangement joins TRBV7-8 to TRBJ2-4; 10 bases fit TRBD1. The CDR3 is 15 residues long. J was trimmed by 12 bases and V by 3 bases; bases with no gene match: 11. In germline, CDR1 is SGHVS, CDR2 FQNEAQ. CDR3 loop: CASSFGQGGDEGQYF. Written as DNA, the CDR3 is TGTGCCAGCAGCTTCGGACAGGGGGGCGACGAGGGTCAGTACTTC.

This clone was counted only a few times. This rearrangement joins TRBV4-1 to TRBJ2-2; D may be TRBD1 (5 bases). V lost 5 bases and J 4 bases, leaving 5 bases between the germline ends. The CDR3 loop spans 12 amino acids. The V gene's germline CDR1 is MGHRA and CDR2 YSYEKL. The CDR3 DNA follows: TGCGCCAGCAGCAGGGGCACCGGGGAGCTGTTTTTT. It codes for CASSRGTGELFF.

The chain is built from TRBV29-1 and TRBJ2-5; D is ambiguous. Trimming shortened V by 4 bases and J by 2 bases, and 8 bases separated the two germline ends. The V gene's germline CDR1 is SQVTM and CDR2 ANQGSEA. The CDR3 extends over 12 amino acids. The CDR3 sequence is CSVGFRQETQYF. The CDR3 DNA reads as TGCAGCGTTGGGTTCAGACAAGAGACCCAGTACTTC.

The rearrangement links TRBV19 to TRBJ1-2; D possibly corresponds to TRBD1 (5 bases). This CDR3 is built from 14 residues. Trimming shortened V by 7 bases and J by 2 bases, and 14 bases separated the two germline ends. CDR1 and CDR2 from the germline V gene are LNHDA and SQIVND (reference sequence). CDR3 DNA sequence: TGTGCCAGTACCAGATCTCGGGGGAACTATGGCTACACCTTC. Protein sequence: CASTRSRGNYGYTF.

The chain joins TRBV5-4 to TRBJ1-3; no clear D. V was pared by 3 bases and J by 3 bases, with 10 bases between. The CDR3 loop spans 14 amino acids. Germline V gives CDR1 SGHNT, CDR2 YYREEE (reference sequence). CDR3 nucleotide sequence: TGTGCCAGCAGCTCAGGTTCTAATGGAAACACCATATATTTT. Its translation: CASSSGSNGNTIYF.

The chain couples TRBV4-2 to TRBJ1-2; 7 nucleotides align to TRBD1. The V gene's germline CDR1 is LGHNA and CDR2 YNFKEQ. V lost 1 base to trimming and J lost 4 bases; unmatched junction nucleotides: 3. The CDR3 loop spans 14 amino acids. The CDR3 DNA follows: TGTGCCAGCAGCCAAGGACAGGGCTCCTATGGCTACACCTTC. Protein product: CASSQGQGSYGYTF.

The chain joins TRBV18 to TRBJ1-5, with no clear D. The germline gives CDR1 KGHSH, CDR2 LQKENI. Trimming shortened V by 2 bases and J by 9 bases, and 14 bases separated the two germline ends. This CDR3 is built from 14 residues. This chain's CDR3 is CASSPGESDLPQHF. The CDR3 region has the DNA TGTGCCAGCTCACCAGGAGAGTCGGATCTGCCCCAGCATTTT.

CDR3 sequence (DNA): TGTGCCACCAGCAGGGGCCAGAGTTTTGAAGCTTTCTTT. Protein: CATSRGQSFEAFF. The rearrangement links TRBV15 to TRBJ1-1; unclear D gene. The CDR3 is 13 amino acids. Trimming pared 3 bases from V and 7 bases from J, leaving 12 bases between. From germline, CDR1 is LNHNV and CDR2 YYDKDF (reference sequence).

The genes are TRBV12-5 and TRBJ1-3; D unresolved. Trimming removed 3 bases at V and 4 bases at J, with 10 bases between. This CDR3 comprises 14 residues. Germline lookup yields CDR1 LGHNT and CDR2 FRNRAP. This CDR3 reads CASGLEGPGNTIYF. CDR3 DNA: TGTGCTAGTGGTTTAGAAGGGCCCGGAAACACCATATATTTT.

The chain links TRBV28 to TRBJ1-2; D is unclear. The ends were cut back, 6 bases at V and 4 bases at J, with 15 bases in the middle. The germline gives CDR1 MDHEN, CDR2 SYDVKM. The CDR3 is 14 amino acids. For the CDR3, the DNA is TGTGCCAGCAGCTTTTTTGGGTGGTCCTATGGCTACACCTTC. Amino acids: CASSFFGWSYGYTF.

In this sample, this clone turned up once. V is TRBV4-2 and J is TRBJ2-7; 15 nucleotides align to TRBD2. The CDR3 spans 17 residues. The ends lost 3 bases at V and 3 bases at J; junction bases unmatched: 6. Germline values: CDR1 LGHNA, CDR2 YNFKEQ. DNA for the CDR3: TGTGCCAGCAGCCAGAACGGACTAGCGGGAGGGATCTACGAGCAGTACTTC. Translated, it gives CASSQNGLAGGIYEQYF.

The chain links TRBV20-1 to TRBJ2-1; D uncertain. The germline V gene has CDR1 DFQATT and CDR2 SNEGSKA (reference sequence). The CDR3 is 11 amino acids. The V and J ends lost 3 bases and 5 bases respectively, with 5 bases between them. In DNA, the CDR3 is TGCAGTGCTAGGGGCGACAATGAGCAGTTCTTC. Amino acids: CSARGDNEQFF.

This chain links TRBV12-5 with TRBJ2-5; 8 bases fit TRBD1. V lost 6 bases to trimming and J lost 1 base; unmatched junction nucleotides: 4. This CDR3 is built from 14 residues. Germline CDR1 and CDR2: LGHNT and FRNRAP. CDR3 nucleotides: TGTGCTAGTGGCCGAGGACAGGGCCAAGAGACCCAGTACTTC. Its translation: CASGRGQGQETQYF.

V and J are TRBV1 and TRBJ1-6. TRBV1 counts as a pseudogene. The CDR3 runs to 12 residues. The CDR3 sequence: CTSSQDPSPLHF. The DNA for the CDR3 is TGCACCAGCAGCCAAGATCCTTCACCCCTCCACTTT.

This clone was seen just once. The chain employs TRBV5-6 and TRBJ2-7; 10 positions agree with TRBD2. Germline trimming cut 2 bases from V and 4 bases from J; bases unmatched to any gene: 9. The length of the CDR3 is 16 residues. In germline, CDR1 is SGHDT, CDR2 YYEEEE. The CDR3 spells CASSLIVLAGVYEQYF. CDR3 sequence (DNA): TGTGCCAGCAGCTTAATCGTCCTAGCGGGAGTTTACGAGCAGTACTTC. The variable domain in full, with the rest retrieved from reference TRBV5-6 and TRBJ2-7, is DAGVTQSPTHLIKTRGQQVTLRCSPKSGHDTVSWYQQALGQGPQFIFQYYEEEERQRGNFPDRFSGHQFPNYSSELNVNALLLGDSALYLCASSLIVLAGVYEQYFGPGTRLTVT.

The CDR3 nucleotides read TGTGCCAGCAGTGAAGCGGAATGGGAGCCTACGGGAAACACCATATATTTT. Protein: CASSEAEWEPTGNTIYF. V usage is TRBV2 and J usage is TRBJ1-3; no clear D gene. Germline CDR1 is SNHLY and CDR2 is FYNNEI. V dropped 0 bases and J dropped 4 bases, with 16 bases sitting between them. This CDR3 contains 17 residues.

This clone is a singleton in its sample. This chain connects TRBV19 to TRBJ2-4, with 13 bases fitting TRBD2. With 6 bases clipped from V and 0 bases from J, the junction kept 11 bases outside the gene matches. The germline V gene has CDR1 LNHDA and CDR2 SQIVND (reference sequence). This CDR3 region has 19 residues. The CDR3 region has the DNA TGTGCCAGTAGCCCTGGACTAGCGGGAGAGACACTAGCCAAAAACATTCAGTACTTC. The encoded protein is CASSPGLAGETLAKNIQYF.

V usage is TRBV27 and J usage is TRBJ2-1; D gene ambiguous. The CDR3 runs 13 residues. Germline V gene lookup returns CDR1 MNHEY and CDR2 SMNVEV (reference sequence). Trimming cost V 6 bases and J 12 bases, with 18 bases left between them. CDR3 sequence: CASSPIVELGQFF. CDR3 nucleotides: TGTGCCAGCAGCCCGATTGTAGAACTTGGGCAGTTCTTC.

The chain couples TRBV11-2 to TRBJ2-1; D ambiguous. V lost 3 bases, J lost 10 bases, and 10 bases lay in between. This CDR3 has 12 residues. CDR1 and CDR2 (germline): SGHAT, FQNNGV. The CDR3 spells CASSFGSEEQFF. The CDR3 bases are TGTGCCAGCAGCTTTGGTTCAGAAGAGCAGTTCTTC.

The rearrangement links TRBV19 to TRBJ2-6, with D tentatively TRBD1 (6 bases). V was clipped by 1 base and J by 1 base, with 14 bases between them. The CDR3 runs 18 residues. CDR1 is LNHDA and CDR2 is SQIVND in the germline V gene (reference sequence). The CDR3 is CASSIGSGAVSGANVLTF. The DNA of the CDR3 is TGTGCCAGTAGTATAGGTTCAGGGGCGGTTTCTGGGGCCAACGTCCTGACTTTC.

CDR3 loop: CASSHSGREYSIEQFF. The DNA for the CDR3 is TGCGCCAGCAGCCACTCGGGAAGGGAGTATTCGATTGAGCAGTTCTTC. V is TRBV4-1 and J is TRBJ2-1, with TRBD2 as a possible D gene (5 bases). Germline CDR1 MGHRA, CDR2 YSYEKL. V lost 3 bases and J lost 9, with 21 bases in between. CDR3 length: 16 residues.

The chain carries TRBV19 and TRBJ2-5, with D perhaps TRBD2 (5 bases). Germline V gene sequence: CDR1 LNHDA, CDR2 SQIVND (reference sequence). The CDR3 contains 13 residues. V was trimmed by 7 bases and J by 1 base, leaving 10 bases between them. CDR3 coding DNA: TGTGCCAGTACGCCGGACTCCCAAGAGACCCAGTACTTC. Protein product: CASTPDSQETQYF.

The chain recombines TRBV5-1 with TRBJ2-7; TRBD2 might be the D (6 bases). The CDR3 sequence is 14 residues long. The germline V gene has CDR1 SGHRS and CDR2 YFSETQ. V was pared by 4 bases and J by 2 bases, with 13 bases between. In DNA, the CDR3 is TGCGCCAGCAGCGTCCGACTAGAAACCTACGAGCAGTACTTC. This encodes CASSVRLETYEQYF.